This T cell receptor (beta chain) was recorded in a study of identical twins. Whole-study findings and limits: Out-of-frame sharing of TCR alpha in monozygotic twins was underestimated by models.

The germline CDR1 and CDR2 sequences are MDHEN and SYDVKM. The CDR3 consists of 19 residues. With V trimmed by 2 bases and J by 4 bases, 19 bases remained unmatched. Unique molecular identifiers were present on the cDNA, which also gained a universal primer site by template switching. TCRdb reprocessed the 5' RACE reads with MiXCR, giving one entry per CDR3 protein. Of 750,000 to 950,000 distinct CDR3 sequences listed, roughly 12% are singletons. This clonotype was counted a few times. The antigen is not known. There were only healthy Caucasians among the donors. The same sample was also used in a study of yellow fever vaccine responses in identical twins.

The TCR comes from a woman between 18 and 29 years old in good health. This chain joins TRBV28 and TRBJ2-7, with 8 bases aligning to TRBD2. Sample: PBMCs. CDR3 bases: TGTGCCAGCAGTTTAGAATCGCCCAGTGAGCGGGAGATAGGGTACGAGCAGTACTTC. Translated, it gives CASSLESPSEREIGYEQYF.